This T cell receptor beta chain was observed in a study of shared clonotypes between healthy human individuals. V lost 1 base and J 2 bases, leaving 7 bases between the germline ends. Germline assignment: CDR1 MNHNS and CDR2 SASEGT. The CDR3 has 14 amino acids. Sorted subsets were amplified in replicate PCRs using around 200 ng DNA, about 30,000 T cell genomes. The assay was immunoSEQ multiplex PCR, and TCRdb's table has in-frame clones only and misses some. The sample has fewer than 1.8 million clones; around 98.5% are singletons. Input material: naive CD4+ T cells sorted from blood. The subset is: CD45RA+ positively selected. The sequence was collected from a man younger than 40 in good health. V is TRBV6-1 and J is TRBJ2-3; D might be TRBD1 (5 bases). Here the CDR3 DNA reads TGTGCCAGCAGTGAAGACAGGTTCACAGATACGCAGTATTTT. It is translated as CASSEDRFTDTQYF.